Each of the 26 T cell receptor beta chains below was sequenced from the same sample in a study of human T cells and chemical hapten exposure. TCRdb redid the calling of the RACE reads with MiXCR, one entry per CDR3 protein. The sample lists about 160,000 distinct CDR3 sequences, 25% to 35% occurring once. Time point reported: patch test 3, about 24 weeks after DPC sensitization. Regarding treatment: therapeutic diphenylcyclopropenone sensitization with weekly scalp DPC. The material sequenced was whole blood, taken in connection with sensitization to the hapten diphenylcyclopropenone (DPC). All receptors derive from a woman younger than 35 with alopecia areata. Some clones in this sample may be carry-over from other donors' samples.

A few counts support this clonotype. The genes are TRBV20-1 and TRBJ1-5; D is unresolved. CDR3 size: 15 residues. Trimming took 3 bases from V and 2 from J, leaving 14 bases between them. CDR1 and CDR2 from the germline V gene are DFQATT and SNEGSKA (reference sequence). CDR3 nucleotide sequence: TGCAGTGCTAGTAGAGAAAGGTCGGGCAATCAGCCCCAGCATTTT. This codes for CSASRERSGNQPQHF.

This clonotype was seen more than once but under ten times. CDR3 DNA: TGTGCCAGCAGTCTAGGGACTGGGGATACGCAGTATTTT. Translated: CASSLGTGDTQYF. The V call is TRBV28, the J call TRBJ2-3, with D perhaps matching TRBD2 (6 bases). The CDR3 has 13 residues. The germline V gene has CDR1 MDHEN and CDR2 SYDVKM. The V gene lost 5 bases and the J gene lost 6 bases, with 12 bases spanning the gap. Combining the CDR3 with reference TRBV28 and TRBJ2-3 gives the whole variable domain DVKVTQSSRYLVKRTGEKVFLECVQDMDHENMFWYRQDPGLGLRLIYFSYDVKMKEKGDIPEGYSVSREKKERFSLILESASTNQTSMYLCASSLGTGDTQYFGPGTRLTVL.

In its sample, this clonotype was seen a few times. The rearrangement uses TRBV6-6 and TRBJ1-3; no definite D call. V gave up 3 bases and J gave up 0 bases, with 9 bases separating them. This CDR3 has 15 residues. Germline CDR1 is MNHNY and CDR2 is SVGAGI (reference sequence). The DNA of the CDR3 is TGTGCCAGCAGTTATGACAAATCCTCTGGAAACACCATATATTTT. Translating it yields CASSYDKSSGNTIYF.

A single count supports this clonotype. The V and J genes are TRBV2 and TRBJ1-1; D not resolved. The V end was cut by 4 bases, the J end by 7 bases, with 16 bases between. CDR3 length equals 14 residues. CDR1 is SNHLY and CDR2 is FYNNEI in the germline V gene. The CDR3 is CASSARRGVGEAFF. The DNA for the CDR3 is TGTGCCAGCAGTGCGAGACGGGGTGTAGGTGAAGCTTTCTTT.

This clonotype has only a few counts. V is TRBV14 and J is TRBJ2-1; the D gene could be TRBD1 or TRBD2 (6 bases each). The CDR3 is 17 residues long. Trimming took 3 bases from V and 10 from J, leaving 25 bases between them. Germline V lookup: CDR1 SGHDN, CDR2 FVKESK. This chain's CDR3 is CASSHIRPSPGGSEQFF. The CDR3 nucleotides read TGTGCCAGCAGCCATATACGGCCATCCCCCGGGGGCTCGGAGCAGTTCTTC.

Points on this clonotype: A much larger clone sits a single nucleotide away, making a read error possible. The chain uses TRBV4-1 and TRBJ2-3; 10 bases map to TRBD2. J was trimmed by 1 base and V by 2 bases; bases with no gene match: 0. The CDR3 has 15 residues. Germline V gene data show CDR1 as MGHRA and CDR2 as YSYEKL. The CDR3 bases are TGCGCCAGCAGCCAAACTAGCGGGGGCACAGATACGCAGTATTTT. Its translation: CASSQTSGGTDTQYF.

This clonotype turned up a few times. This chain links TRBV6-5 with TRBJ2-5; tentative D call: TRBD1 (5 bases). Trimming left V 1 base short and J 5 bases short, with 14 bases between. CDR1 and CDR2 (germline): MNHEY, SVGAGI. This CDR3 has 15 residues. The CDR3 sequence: CASSYFQGRTETQYF. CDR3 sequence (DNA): TGTGCCAGCAGTTACTTCCAGGGTAGGACGGAGACCCAGTACTTC.

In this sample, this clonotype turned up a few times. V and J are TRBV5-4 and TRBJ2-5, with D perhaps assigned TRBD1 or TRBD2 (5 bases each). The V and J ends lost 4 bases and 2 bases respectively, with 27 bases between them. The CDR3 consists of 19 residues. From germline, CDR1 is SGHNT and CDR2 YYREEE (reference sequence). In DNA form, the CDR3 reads TGTGCCAGCAGCCTGGCGGTCTTCCGGTTCCCGGGGCAGCAAGAGACCCAGTACTTC. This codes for CASSLAVFRFPGQQETQYF.

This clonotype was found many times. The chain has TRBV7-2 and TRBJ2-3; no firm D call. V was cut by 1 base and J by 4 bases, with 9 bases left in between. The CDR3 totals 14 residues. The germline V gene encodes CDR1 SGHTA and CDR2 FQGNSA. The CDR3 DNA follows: TGTGCCAGCAGCTTAGGGTCGGGCCCAGATACGCAGTATTTT. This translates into CASSLGSGPDTQYF.

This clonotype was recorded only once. The CDR3 nucleotides are TGCGCCAGCAGCGCGGACAGGGCCTACGAGCAGTACTTC. It yields the protein CASSADRAYEQYF. The rearrangement joins TRBV5-1 to TRBJ2-7; 8 bases match TRBD1. The CDR3 length is 13 residues. V was clipped by 4 bases and J by 2 bases; unmatched bases: 2. Germline V gene lookup returns CDR1 SGHRS and CDR2 YFSETQ. Filled out from reference TRBV5-1 and TRBJ2-7, the complete variable domain reads KAGVTQTPRYLIKTRGQQVTLSCSPISGHRSVSWYQQTPGQGLQFLFEYFSETQRNKGNFPGRFSGRQFSNSRSEMNVSTLELGDSALYLCASSADRAYEQYFGPGTRLTVT.

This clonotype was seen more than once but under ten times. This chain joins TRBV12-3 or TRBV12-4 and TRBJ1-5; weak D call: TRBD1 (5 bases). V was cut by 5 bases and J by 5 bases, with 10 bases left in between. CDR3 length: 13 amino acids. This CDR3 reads CASSRQTYQPQHF. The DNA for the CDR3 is TGTGCCAGCAGTCGACAGACGTATCAGCCCCAGCATTTT.

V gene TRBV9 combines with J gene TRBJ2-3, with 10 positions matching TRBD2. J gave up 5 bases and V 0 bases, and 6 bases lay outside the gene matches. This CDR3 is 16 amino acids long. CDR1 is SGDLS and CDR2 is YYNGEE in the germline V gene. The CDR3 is CASSVGLAGVRDTQYF. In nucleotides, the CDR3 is TGTGCCAGCAGCGTAGGCCTAGCGGGGGTTCGAGATACGCAGTATTTT. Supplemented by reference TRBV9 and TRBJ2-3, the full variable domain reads DSGVTQTPKHLITATGQRVTLRCSPRSGDLSVYWYQQSLDQGLQFLIQYYNGEERAKGNILERFSAQQFPDLHSELNLSSLELGDSALYFCASSVGLAGVRDTQYFGPGTRLTVL.

The CDR3 sequence: CASSPFPGANVLTF. CDR3 DNA sequence: TGTGCCAGCAGCCCATTCCCTGGGGCCAACGTCCTGACTTTC. The chain combines TRBV3-1 with TRBJ2-6; D remains ambiguous. The CDR3 covers 14 residues. Germline lookup yields CDR1 LGHDT and CDR2 YNNKEL (reference sequence). Trimming removed 4 bases from V and 2 bases from J, with 6 bases in between.

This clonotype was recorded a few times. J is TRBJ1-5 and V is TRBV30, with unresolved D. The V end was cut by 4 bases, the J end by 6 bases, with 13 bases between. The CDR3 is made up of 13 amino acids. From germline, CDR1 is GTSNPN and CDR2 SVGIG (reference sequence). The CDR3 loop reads CAWNQGSSQPQHF. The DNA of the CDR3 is TGTGCCTGGAATCAAGGCTCCAGTCAGCCCCAGCATTTT.

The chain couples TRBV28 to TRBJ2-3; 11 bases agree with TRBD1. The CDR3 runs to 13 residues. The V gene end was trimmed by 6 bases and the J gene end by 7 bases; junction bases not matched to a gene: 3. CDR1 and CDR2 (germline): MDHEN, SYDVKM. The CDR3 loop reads CASRRTGGYTQYF. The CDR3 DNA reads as TGTGCCAGCAGACGGACAGGGGGCTATACGCAGTATTTT. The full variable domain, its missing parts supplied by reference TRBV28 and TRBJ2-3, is DVKVTQSSRYLVKRTGEKVFLECVQDMDHENMFWYRQDPGLGLRLIYFSYDVKMKEKGDIPEGYSVSREKKERFSLILESASTNQTSMYLCASRRTGGYTQYFGPGTRLTVL.

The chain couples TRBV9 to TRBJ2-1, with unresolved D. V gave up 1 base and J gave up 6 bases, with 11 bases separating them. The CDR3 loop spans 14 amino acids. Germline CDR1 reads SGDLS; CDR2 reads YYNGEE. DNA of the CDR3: TGTGCCAGCAGCGTATCCCGCGTACCCAATGAGCAGTTCTTC. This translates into CASSVSRVPNEQFF.

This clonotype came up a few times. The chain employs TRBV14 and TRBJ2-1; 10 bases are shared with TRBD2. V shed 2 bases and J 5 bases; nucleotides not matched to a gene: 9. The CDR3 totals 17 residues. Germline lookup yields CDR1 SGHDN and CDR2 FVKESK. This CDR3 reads CASSQKVGLAKDNEQFF. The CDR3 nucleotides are TGTGCCAGCAGCCAAAAAGTGGGACTAGCGAAGGACAATGAGCAGTTCTTC.

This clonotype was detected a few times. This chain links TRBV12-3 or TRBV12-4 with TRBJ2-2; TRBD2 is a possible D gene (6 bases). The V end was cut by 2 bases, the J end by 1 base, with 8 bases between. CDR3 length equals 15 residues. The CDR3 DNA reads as TGTGCCAGCAGTTTAAGGCGGGAGAACACCGGGGAGCTGTTTTTT. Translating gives CASSLRRENTGELFF.

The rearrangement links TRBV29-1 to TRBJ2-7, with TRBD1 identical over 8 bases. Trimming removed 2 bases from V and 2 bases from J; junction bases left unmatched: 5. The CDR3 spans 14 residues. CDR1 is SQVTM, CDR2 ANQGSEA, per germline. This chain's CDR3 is CSVESNRGTYEQYF. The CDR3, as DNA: TGCAGCGTTGAATCAAACAGGGGGACCTACGAGCAGTACTTC.

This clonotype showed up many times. CDR3 amino acids: CASSGGSGANVLTF. In DNA, the CDR3 is TGCGCCAGCAGCGGGGGATCTGGGGCCAACGTCCTGACTTTC. V and J are TRBV4-3 and TRBJ2-6, with D perhaps matching TRBD1 or TRBD2 (5 bases each). V lost 5 bases and J lost 1, with 6 bases in between. Germline CDR1 reads LGHNA; CDR2 reads YSLEER. This CDR3 is 14 amino acids long.

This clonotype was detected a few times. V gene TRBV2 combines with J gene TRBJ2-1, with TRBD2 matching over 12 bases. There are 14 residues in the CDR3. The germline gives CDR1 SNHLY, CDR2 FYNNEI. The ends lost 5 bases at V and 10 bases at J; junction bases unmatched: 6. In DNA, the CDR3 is TGTGCCAGCAGTCCGGGACTAGCGGGCCCCGAGCAGTTCTTC. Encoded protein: CASSPGLAGPEQFF.

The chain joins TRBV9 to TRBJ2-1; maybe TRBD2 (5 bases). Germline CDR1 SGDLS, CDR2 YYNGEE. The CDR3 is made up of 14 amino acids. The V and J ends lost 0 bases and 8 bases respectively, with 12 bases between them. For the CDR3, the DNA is TGTGCCAGCAGCGTAGCTGAGGGTCTCGATGAGCAGTTCTTC. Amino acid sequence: CASSVAEGLDEQFF.

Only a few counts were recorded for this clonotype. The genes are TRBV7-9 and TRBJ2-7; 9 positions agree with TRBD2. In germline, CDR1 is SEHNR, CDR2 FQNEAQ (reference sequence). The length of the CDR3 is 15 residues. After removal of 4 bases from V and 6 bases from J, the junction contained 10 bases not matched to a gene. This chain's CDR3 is CASSSETSGPLEQYF. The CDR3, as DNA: TGTGCCAGCAGCTCCGAGACTAGCGGACCCCTCGAGCAGTACTTC.

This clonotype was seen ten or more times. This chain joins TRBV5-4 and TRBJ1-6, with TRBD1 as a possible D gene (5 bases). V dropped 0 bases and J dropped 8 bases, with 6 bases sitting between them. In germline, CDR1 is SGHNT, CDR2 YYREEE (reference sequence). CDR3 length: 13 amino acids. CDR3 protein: CASSLGGDSPLHF. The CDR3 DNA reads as TGTGCCAGCAGCTTGGGGGGCGATTCACCCCTCCACTTT. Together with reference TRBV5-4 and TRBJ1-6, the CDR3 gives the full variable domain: ETGVTQSPTHLIKTRGQQVTLRCSSQSGHNTVSWYQQALGQGPQFIFQYYREEENGRGNFPPRFSGLQFPNYSSELNVNALELDDSALYLCASSLGGDSPLHFGNGTRLTVT.

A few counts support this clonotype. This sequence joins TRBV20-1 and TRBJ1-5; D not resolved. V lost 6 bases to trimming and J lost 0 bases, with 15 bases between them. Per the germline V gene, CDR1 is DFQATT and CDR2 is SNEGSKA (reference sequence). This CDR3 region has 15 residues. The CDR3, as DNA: TGCAGTGCCAAGGAAGAGCCCCATAGCAATCAGCCCCAGCATTTT. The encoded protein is CSAKEEPHSNQPQHF.

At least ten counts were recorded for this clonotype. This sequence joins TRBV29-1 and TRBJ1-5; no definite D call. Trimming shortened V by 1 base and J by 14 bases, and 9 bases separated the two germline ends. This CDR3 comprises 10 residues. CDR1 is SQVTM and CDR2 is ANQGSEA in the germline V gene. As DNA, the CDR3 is TGCAGCGTTGAAGTCACCCTGGAGCATTTT. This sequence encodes CSVEVTLEHF.